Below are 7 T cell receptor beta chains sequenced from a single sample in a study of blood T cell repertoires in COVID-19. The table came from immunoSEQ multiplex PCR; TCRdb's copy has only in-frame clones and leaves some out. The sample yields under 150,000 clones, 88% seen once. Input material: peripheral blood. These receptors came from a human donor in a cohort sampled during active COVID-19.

The CDR3 DNA reads TGTGCCAGCAGGGACCGACAGACCAACTATGGCTACACCTTC. It translates to CASRDRQTNYGYTF. J is TRBJ1-2 and V is TRBV2; D perhaps matches TRBD1 (5 bases). Germline V lookup: CDR1 SNHLY, CDR2 FYNNEI. Between the trimmed V and J ends, which lost 6 bases and 2 bases, there was a span of 13 bases. This CDR3 spans 14 amino acids.

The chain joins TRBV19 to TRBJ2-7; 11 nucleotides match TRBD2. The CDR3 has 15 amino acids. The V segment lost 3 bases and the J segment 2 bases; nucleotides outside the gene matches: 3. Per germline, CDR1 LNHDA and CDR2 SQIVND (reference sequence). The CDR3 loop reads CASSIIAGGPYEQYF. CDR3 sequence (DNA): TGTGCCAGTAGTATCATAGCGGGAGGGCCCTACGAGCAGTACTTC.

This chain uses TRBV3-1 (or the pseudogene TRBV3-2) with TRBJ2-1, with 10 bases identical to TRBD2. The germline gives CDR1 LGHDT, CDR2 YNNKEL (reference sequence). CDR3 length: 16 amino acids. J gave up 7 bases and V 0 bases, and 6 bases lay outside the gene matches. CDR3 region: CASSQEALAGRNEQFF. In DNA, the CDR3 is TGTGCCAGCAGCCAAGAGGCACTAGCGGGAAGAAATGAGCAGTTCTTC.

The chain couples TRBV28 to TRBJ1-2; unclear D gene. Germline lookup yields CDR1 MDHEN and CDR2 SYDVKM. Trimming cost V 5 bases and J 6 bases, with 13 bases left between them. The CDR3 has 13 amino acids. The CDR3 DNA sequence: TGTGCCAGCAGTGAGACCCGGAGGGATGGCTACACCTTC. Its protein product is CASSETRRDGYTF.

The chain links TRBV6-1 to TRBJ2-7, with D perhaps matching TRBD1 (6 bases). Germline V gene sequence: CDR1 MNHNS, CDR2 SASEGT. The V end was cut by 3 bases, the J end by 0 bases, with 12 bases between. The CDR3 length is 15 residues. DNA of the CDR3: TGTGCCAGCAGTGAGCTGGACAGTCCCTCCTACGAGCAGTACTTC. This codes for CASSELDSPSYEQYF.

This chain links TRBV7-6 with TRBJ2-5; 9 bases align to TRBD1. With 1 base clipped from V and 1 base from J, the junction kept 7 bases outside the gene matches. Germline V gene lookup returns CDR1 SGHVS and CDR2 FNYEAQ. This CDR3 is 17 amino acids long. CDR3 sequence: CASSLGTGGPSQETQYF. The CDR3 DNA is TGTGCCAGCAGCTTAGGTACAGGGGGCCCCTCCCAAGAGACCCAGTACTTC.

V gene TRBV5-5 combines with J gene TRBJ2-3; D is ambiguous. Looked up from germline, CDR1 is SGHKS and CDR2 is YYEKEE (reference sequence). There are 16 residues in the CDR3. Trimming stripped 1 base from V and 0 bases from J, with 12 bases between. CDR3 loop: CASSLSHSPSTDTQYF. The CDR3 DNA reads TGTGCCAGCAGCTTGTCTCACTCACCTAGCACAGATACGCAGTATTTT. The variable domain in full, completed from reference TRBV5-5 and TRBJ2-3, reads DAGVTQSPTHLIKTRGQQVTLRCSPISGHKSVSWYQQVLGQGPQFIFQYYEKEERGRGNFPDRFSARQFPNYSSELNVNALLLGDSALYLCASSLSHSPSTDTQYFGPGTRLTVL.